This entry features one TCR beta chain sequence. Its antigen specificity is not known. No quality values exist for individual bases; no much larger clone is one base distant. Flow cytometry had shown CD8+CD57+ cell expansion in the patients selected for sequencing. All patients had severe acquired aplastic anemia diagnosed by International Study of Aplastic Anemia and Agranulocytosis and Camitta criteria. No therapy had been received by the patients at the time of blood sampling. In this study, sorted CD4+ and CD8+ T cells from the blood of healthy subjects and of severe aplastic anemia patients had their TCR repertoires deep-sequenced. Patients were enrolled under clinicaltrials.gov protocols 00001620, 01623167, 00001397, 00071045, 00081523 and 00961064 in the USA. Ficoll-Paque density gradient centrifugation was used to isolate peripheral blood mononuclear cells. Before DNA extraction, CD4+ and CD8+ T cells were sorted by FACS or by magnetic beads.

Genomic DNA served as template for TCR beta VDJ combination and CDR3 sequence profiling. TCR repertoire sequencing was run on an Illumina HiSeq 2000. As for how the authors treated the data: Repertoire assessment relied on Simpson's diversity index, CDR3 size and DJ length profiles, and TRBV/TRBJ rearrangement plots. The most abundant DNA sequence in the deep sequencing data was taken as the immunodominant clone. CDR3 amino acid sequences were checked for sharing between subjects and were compared against published repertoires and the VDJdb database. The public reads were reprocessed in TCRdb via fastp at Q25 and MiXCR, keeping in-frame beta chains. Identical CDR3 protein sequences are pooled into one entry, listed with their most common genes and DNA. TCRdb, not the authors, supplied the V and J calls. For this sample there are about 160,000 distinct CDR3 sequences; roughly 48% appear just once. About 2.6% of the sample comes from the top ten.

This record comes from a study of CD8+CD57+ T cells in acquired aplastic anemia (dated by TCRdb to 2017 to 2018). Some background on the complete study: DNA extracted from sorted CD4+ and CD8+ cells had a mean of around 3.3 ug, with a range of about 0.19 to 27.4 ug. CD8+CD57+ expansion was defined as frequency above the mean frequency observed in healthy subjects. What the study reported, not specific to this receptor: Although roughly 29 CD8+ CDR3 sequences were shared by patients and controls, these sequences appeared highly expressed in patients and within the immunodominant clones of patients. CD8+ Simpson's diversity did not differ significantly between patients and healthy controls (P=0.060).

As encoded in the germline V gene, CDR1 is SQVTM while CDR2 is ANQGSEA. Its CDR3 holds 11 amino acids, cysteine through phenylalanine. Solely the CDR3 DNA is kept, with 33 bases framed from the first base. The junction shows trimming of 5 bases on V and 0 bases on J, plus 5 bases between the germline ends. In this chain, TRBV29-1 is recombined with TRBJ2-7; the D segment cannot be called with confidence. The sample comprised sorted CD4+, CD8+, or CD8+CD57+ T cells (not recorded which) from PBMCs. The sequence derives from a human donor with aplastic anemia. The CDR3 sequence is CSVRISYEQYF. The DNA sequence follows: TGCAGCGTTCGGATCTCCTACGAGCAGTACTTC.